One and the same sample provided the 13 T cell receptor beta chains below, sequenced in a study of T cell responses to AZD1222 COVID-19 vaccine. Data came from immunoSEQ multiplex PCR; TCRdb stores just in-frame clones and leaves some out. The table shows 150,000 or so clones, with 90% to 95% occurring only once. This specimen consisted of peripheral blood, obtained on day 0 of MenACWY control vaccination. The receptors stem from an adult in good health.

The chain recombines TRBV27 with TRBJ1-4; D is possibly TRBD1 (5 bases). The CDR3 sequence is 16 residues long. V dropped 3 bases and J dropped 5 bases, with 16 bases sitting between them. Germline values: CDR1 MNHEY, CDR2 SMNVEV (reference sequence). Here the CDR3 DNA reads TGTGCCAGCAGTTTCAAATCCGGGACGGGGAATGAAAAACTGTTTTTT. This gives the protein CASSFKSGTGNEKLFF.

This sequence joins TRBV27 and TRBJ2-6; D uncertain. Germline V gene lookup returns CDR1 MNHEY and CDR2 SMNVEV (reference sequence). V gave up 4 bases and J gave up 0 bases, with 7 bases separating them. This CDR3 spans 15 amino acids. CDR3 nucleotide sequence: TGTGCCAGCAGTTGGATGAGCTCTGGGGCCAACGTCCTGACTTTC. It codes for CASSWMSSGANVLTF.

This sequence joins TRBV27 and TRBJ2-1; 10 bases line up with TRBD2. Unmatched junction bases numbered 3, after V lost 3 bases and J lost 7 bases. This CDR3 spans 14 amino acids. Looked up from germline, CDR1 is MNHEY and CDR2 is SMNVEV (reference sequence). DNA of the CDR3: TGTGCCAGCAGTTTGCGGACTAGCGGAAATGAGCAGTTCTTC. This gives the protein CASSLRTSGNEQFF.

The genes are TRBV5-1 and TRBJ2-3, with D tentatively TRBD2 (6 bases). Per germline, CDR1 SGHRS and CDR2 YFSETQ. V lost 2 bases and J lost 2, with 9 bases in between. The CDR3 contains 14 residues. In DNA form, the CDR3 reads TGCGCCAGCAGCTTTGGCGGGAACACAGATACGCAGTATTTT. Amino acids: CASSFGGNTDTQYF.

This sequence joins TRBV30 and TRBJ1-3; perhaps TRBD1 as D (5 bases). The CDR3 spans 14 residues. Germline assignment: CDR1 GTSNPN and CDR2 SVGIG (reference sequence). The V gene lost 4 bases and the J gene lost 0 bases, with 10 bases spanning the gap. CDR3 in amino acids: CAWKVGHSGNTIYF. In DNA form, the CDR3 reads TGTGCCTGGAAGGTCGGACACTCTGGAAACACCATATATTTT.

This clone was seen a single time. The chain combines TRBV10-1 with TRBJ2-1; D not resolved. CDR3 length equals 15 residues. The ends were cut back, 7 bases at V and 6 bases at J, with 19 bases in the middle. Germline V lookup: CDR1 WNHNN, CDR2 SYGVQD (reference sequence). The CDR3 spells CASKTLGRTANEQFF. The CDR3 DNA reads TGCGCCAGCAAGACTCTCGGACGGACCGCCAATGAGCAGTTCTTC.

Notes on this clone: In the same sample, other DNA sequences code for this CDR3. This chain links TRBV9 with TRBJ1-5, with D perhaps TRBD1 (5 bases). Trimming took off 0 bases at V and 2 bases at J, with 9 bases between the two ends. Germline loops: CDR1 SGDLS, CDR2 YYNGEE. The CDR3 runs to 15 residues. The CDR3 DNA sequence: TGTGCCAGCAGCGTAGACGGAGGGGGCAATCAGCCCCAGCATTTT. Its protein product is CASSVDGGGNQPQHF.

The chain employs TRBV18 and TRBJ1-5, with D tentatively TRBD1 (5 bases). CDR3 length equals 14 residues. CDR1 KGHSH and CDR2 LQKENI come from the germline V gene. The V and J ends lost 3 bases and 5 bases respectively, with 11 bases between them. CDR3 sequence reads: CASSPQGMDQPQHF. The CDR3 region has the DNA TGTGCCAGCTCACCGCAGGGAATGGATCAGCCCCAGCATTTT.

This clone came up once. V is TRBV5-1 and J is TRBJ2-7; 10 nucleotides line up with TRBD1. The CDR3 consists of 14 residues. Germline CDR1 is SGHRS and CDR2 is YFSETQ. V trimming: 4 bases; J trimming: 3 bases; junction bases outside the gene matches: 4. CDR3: CASSPDRGDYEQYF. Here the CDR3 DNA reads TGCGCCAGCAGCCCGGACAGGGGGGACTACGAGCAGTACTTC.

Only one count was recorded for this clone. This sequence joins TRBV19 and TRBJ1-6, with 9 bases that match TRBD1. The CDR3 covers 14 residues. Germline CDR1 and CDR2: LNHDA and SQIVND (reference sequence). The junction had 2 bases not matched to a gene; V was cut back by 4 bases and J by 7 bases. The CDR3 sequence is CASSTGTGNSPLHF. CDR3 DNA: TGTGCCAGTAGTACCGGGACAGGGAATTCACCCCTCCACTTT. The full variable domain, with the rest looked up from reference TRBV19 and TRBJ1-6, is DGGITQSPKYLFRKEGQNVTLSCEQNLNHDAMYWYRQDPGQGLRLIYYSQIVNDFQKGDIAEGYSVSREKKESFPLTVTSAQKNPTAFYLCASSTGTGNSPLHFGNGTRLTVT.

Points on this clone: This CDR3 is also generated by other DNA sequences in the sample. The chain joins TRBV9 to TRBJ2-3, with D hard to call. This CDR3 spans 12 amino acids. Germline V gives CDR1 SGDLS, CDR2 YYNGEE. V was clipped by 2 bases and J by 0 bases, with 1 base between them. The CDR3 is CASSVSTDTQYF. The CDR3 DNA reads TGTGCCAGCAGCGTTAGCACAGATACGCAGTATTTT.

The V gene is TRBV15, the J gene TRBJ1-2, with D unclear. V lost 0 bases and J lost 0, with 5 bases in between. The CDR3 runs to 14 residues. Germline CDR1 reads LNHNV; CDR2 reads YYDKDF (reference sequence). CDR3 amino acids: CATSREGSNYGYTF. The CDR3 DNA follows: TGTGCCACCAGCAGAGAAGGCTCTAACTATGGCTACACCTTC.

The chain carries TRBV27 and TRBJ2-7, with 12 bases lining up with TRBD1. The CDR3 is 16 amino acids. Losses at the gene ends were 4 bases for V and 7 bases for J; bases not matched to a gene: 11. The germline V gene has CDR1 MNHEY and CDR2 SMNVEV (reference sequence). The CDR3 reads CASSSVPGQGAGEQYF. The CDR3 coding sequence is TGTGCCAGCAGTTCCGTCCCGGGACAGGGGGCGGGGGAGCAGTACTTC.